Listed below are T cell receptor beta chains from one sample, sequenced in a study of early T cells in non-severe SARS-CoV-2 infection. TCRdb called the 5' RACE reads again in MiXCR, with one record for every CDR3 protein. The sample yields approximately 9,900 distinct CDR3 sequences, about 5% seen once. Sequenced input: whole blood. These receptors originate from an adult who was a healthcare worker with PCR-confirmed SARS-CoV-2 infection or an uninfected control (not recorded which). Each CDR3 is given with its conserved first and last residue. Each record gives: CDR3 DNA, CDR3 protein, J gene, D gene, clone size, V gene. A D gene is named only where the DNA matches it firmly. Some rows mark clone size as missing; the rest say once, few, many or name a class of expanded clone.

CDR3nt: TGTGCCAGTATGACGGCGGGTACAGGGCGACCTGAGGCTTTCTTT; CDR3aa: CASMTAGTGRPEAFF; j_gene: TRBJ1-1; d_gene: -; abundance: -; v_gene: TRBV19
CDR3nt: TGTGCCAGCAAAAGGGGGCAGGGTATGAATCAGCCCCAGCATTTT; CDR3aa: CASKRGQGMNQPQHF; j_gene: TRBJ1-5; d_gene: TRBD1; abundance: many; v_gene: TRBV6-5
CDR3nt: TGTGCCAGCAGGCTAGGACTGGTTGGGGAGACCCAGTACTTC; CDR3aa: CASRLGLVGETQYF; j_gene: TRBJ2-5; d_gene: -; abundance: medium-sized; v_gene: TRBV6-6
CDR3nt: TGTGCCAGCAGTCCCCGCCTCTACAGGGGGGATACGCAGTATTTT; CDR3aa: CASSPRLYRGDTQYF; j_gene: TRBJ2-3; d_gene: TRBD1; abundance: medium-sized; v_gene: TRBV6-5
CDR3nt: TGTGCCACCAGTAGGAGCCTCTCCTACAATGAGCAGTTCTTC; CDR3aa: CATSRSLSYNEQFF; j_gene: TRBJ2-1; d_gene: -; abundance: -; v_gene: TRBV24-1
CDR3nt: TGTGCCAGCAGTCCGTATGCGAACACCGGGGAGCTGTTTTTT; CDR3aa: CASSPYANTGELFF; j_gene: TRBJ2-2; d_gene: -; abundance: medium-sized; v_gene: TRBV6-2/TRBV6-3
CDR3nt: TGTGCCAGCAGCCGGGACGTCGAATACTATGGCTACACCTTC; CDR3aa: CASSRDVEYYGYTF; j_gene: TRBJ1-2; d_gene: -; abundance: medium-sized; v_gene: TRBV11-2
CDR3nt: TGTGCCAGCAGCACAGCGCTAGCGGGAGTTACCGGGGAGCTGTTTTTT; CDR3aa: CASSTALAGVTGELFF; j_gene: TRBJ2-2; d_gene: TRBD2; abundance: medium-sized; v_gene: TRBV9
CDR3nt: TGTGCCAGCAGGCCCACGGAGGGCAGGGGAGATAATTCACCCCTCCACTTT; CDR3aa: CASRPTEGRGDNSPLHF; j_gene: TRBJ1-6; d_gene: -; abundance: many; v_gene: TRBV27
CDR3nt: TGTGCCAGCAGTTTCCGTAGCAATCAGCCCCAGCATTTT; CDR3aa: CASSFRSNQPQHF; j_gene: TRBJ1-5; d_gene: -; abundance: many; v_gene: TRBV27
CDR3nt: TGTGCCAGCATCCTTGGACTAGCGGGTCATGGGGGGAGCACAGATACGCAGTATTTT; CDR3aa: CASILGLAGHGGSTDTQYF; j_gene: TRBJ2-3; d_gene: TRBD2; abundance: medium-sized; v_gene: TRBV12-3/TRBV12-4
CDR3nt: TGTGCCAGCCCACCGCAACTAGCGGGGTCCTACAATGAGCAGTTCTTC; CDR3aa: CASPPQLAGSYNEQFF; j_gene: TRBJ2-1; d_gene: TRBD2; abundance: medium-sized; v_gene: TRBV28
CDR3nt: TGTGCCAGCAGTTGGACAGGGGGCTCCTACGAGCAGTACTTC; CDR3aa: CASSWTGGSYEQYF; j_gene: TRBJ2-7; d_gene: TRBD1; abundance: many; v_gene: TRBV12-3/TRBV12-4
CDR3nt: TGCAGTGCTAGAGAACGGCTTTTAGGGGAGCTGTTTTTT; CDR3aa: CSARERLLGELFF; j_gene: TRBJ2-2; d_gene: -; abundance: medium-sized; v_gene: TRBV20-1
CDR3nt: TGTGCCAGCAGCTTGGGGACAGGGATCAATCAGCCCCAGCATTTT; CDR3aa: CASSLGTGINQPQHF; j_gene: TRBJ1-5; d_gene: TRBD1; abundance: medium-sized; v_gene: TRBV7-6
CDR3nt: TGTGCCAGCACCAACTGGGGGGACTATGGCTACACCTTC; CDR3aa: CASTNWGDYGYTF; j_gene: TRBJ1-2; d_gene: -; abundance: medium-sized; v_gene: TRBV6-5
CDR3nt: TGTGCCAGCAGCCGGGCGGGAGGGACTTACGAGCAGTACTTC; CDR3aa: CASSRAGGTYEQYF; j_gene: TRBJ2-7; d_gene: TRBD2; abundance: -; v_gene: TRBV9
CDR3nt: TGTGCCAGCAGCCAACCCTCCTCGACAGGGGCCGACTATGGCTACACCTTC; CDR3aa: CASSQPSSTGADYGYTF; j_gene: TRBJ1-2; d_gene: TRBD1; abundance: many; v_gene: TRBV4-2
CDR3nt: TGTGCCAGCAGAATACAGGGTGTCGAGAATTCACCCCTCCACTTT; CDR3aa: CASRIQGVENSPLHF; j_gene: TRBJ1-6; d_gene: -; abundance: many; v_gene: TRBV2
CDR3nt: TGTGCCAGCAGTTTTGTGGGTACGGAGACCCAGTACTTC; CDR3aa: CASSFVGTETQYF; j_gene: TRBJ2-5; d_gene: -; abundance: many; v_gene: TRBV12-3/TRBV12-4
CDR3nt: TGTGCCAGCAGCCCGGGACTAGCGGGAGCGGATGAGCAGTTCTTC; CDR3aa: CASSPGLAGADEQFF; j_gene: TRBJ2-1; d_gene: TRBD2; abundance: few; v_gene: TRBV7-8
CDR3nt: TGTGCCAGCAGAAGGGAATGGGGGGTCGTTAATGAGCAGTTCTTC; CDR3aa: CASRREWGVVNEQFF; j_gene: TRBJ2-1; d_gene: -; abundance: medium-sized; v_gene: TRBV6-5
CDR3nt: TGTGCCAGCAGCTTGACTAGCGGGAGGAAGGGCAAAGAGACCCAGTACTTC; CDR3aa: CASSLTSGRKGKETQYF; j_gene: TRBJ2-5; d_gene: TRBD2; abundance: -; v_gene: TRBV11-2
CDR3nt: TGCGCCAGCAGCTTGGTGGCGGGAGAGGGCACCGGGGAGCTGTTTTTT; CDR3aa: CASSLVAGEGTGELFF; j_gene: TRBJ2-2; d_gene: TRBD2; abundance: many; v_gene: TRBV5-1
CDR3nt: TGTGCCACCAGCAGCCTTTGGGACAGGGGTTACGGGAACACTGAAGCTTTCTTT; CDR3aa: CATSSLWDRGYGNTEAFF; j_gene: TRBJ1-1; d_gene: TRBD1; abundance: many; v_gene: TRBV15
CDR3nt: TGTGCCAGCAGTACACTAGAGATGCAGTATTTT; CDR3aa: CASSTLEMQYF; j_gene: TRBJ2-3; d_gene: -; abundance: many; v_gene: TRBV6-6
CDR3nt: TGTGCCAGCAGCCAACCCAGGACACAGAACACTGAAGCTTTCTTT; CDR3aa: CASSQPRTQNTEAFF; j_gene: TRBJ1-1; d_gene: -; abundance: medium-sized; v_gene: TRBV12-3/TRBV12-4
CDR3nt: TGTGCCAGCAGCCCGACAGGGCAGAAAGAGACCCAGTACTTC; CDR3aa: CASSPTGQKETQYF; j_gene: TRBJ2-5; d_gene: TRBD1; abundance: medium-sized; v_gene: TRBV7-3
CDR3nt: TGTGCCAGCAGCTTGGAGACAGCCTCCTACGAGCAGTACTTC; CDR3aa: CASSLETASYEQYF; j_gene: TRBJ2-7; d_gene: -; abundance: many; v_gene: TRBV11-2
CDR3nt: TGTGCCACCAGTGGTAGGCAAGAGACCCAGTACTTC; CDR3aa: CATSGRQETQYF; j_gene: TRBJ2-5; d_gene: -; abundance: medium-sized; v_gene: TRBV24-1
CDR3nt: TGTGCCAGCAGCTTGGACAGGGGGCAATTAATCGATACGCAGTATTTT; CDR3aa: CASSLDRGQLIDTQYF; j_gene: TRBJ2-3; d_gene: TRBD1; abundance: few; v_gene: TRBV5-4
CDR3nt: TGTGCCAGCAGTCACGATAGGGGGGGGTTCACTGAAGCTTTCTTT; CDR3aa: CASSHDRGGFTEAFF; j_gene: TRBJ1-1; d_gene: -; abundance: medium-sized; v_gene: TRBV27